The subject of this entry is one T cell receptor (beta chain). The data stem from a study of blood T cell repertoires in COVID-19. TCRdb keeps only in-frame clones here, not all; method: immunoSEQ multiplex PCR. Among about 170,000 clones listed, roughly 83% were seen once. Germline loops: CDR1 MNHEY, CDR2 SVGEGT. This CDR3 is 17 amino acids long. The ends were cut back, 6 bases at V and 2 bases at J, with 21 bases in the middle. Sequencing was carried out using peripheral blood. The TCR was taken from a man aged 18 to 30 with active or convalescent COVID-19. The chain joins TRBV6-2 or TRBV6-3 to TRBJ2-3, with D tentatively TRBD1 (6 bases). CDR3 region: CASSSASGGLFTDTQYF. As DNA, the CDR3 is TGTGCCAGCAGCTCGGCAAGTGGGGGCCTATTCACAGATACGCAGTATTTT.